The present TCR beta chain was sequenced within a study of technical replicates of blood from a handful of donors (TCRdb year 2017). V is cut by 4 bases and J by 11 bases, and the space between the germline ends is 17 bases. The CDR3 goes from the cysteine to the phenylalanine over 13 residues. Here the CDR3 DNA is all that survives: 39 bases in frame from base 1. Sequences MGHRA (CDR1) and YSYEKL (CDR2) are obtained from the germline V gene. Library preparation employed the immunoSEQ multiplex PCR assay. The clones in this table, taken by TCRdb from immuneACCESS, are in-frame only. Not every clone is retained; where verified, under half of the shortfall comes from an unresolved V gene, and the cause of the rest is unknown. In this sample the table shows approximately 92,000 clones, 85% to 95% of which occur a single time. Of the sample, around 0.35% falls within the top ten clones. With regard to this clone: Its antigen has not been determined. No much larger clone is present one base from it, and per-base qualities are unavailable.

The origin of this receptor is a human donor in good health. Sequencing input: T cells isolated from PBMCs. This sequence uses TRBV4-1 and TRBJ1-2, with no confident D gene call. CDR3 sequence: CASSPSGKEGYTF. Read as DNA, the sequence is TGCGCCAGCAGCCCGTCGGGGAAAGAGGGTTACACCTTC.